This T cell receptor (beta chain) is from a study of blood T cells in healthy people across ages. Regarding the study as a whole: Long-lived and aged donors differed, with more naive CD4+ cells and higher diversity in the long-lived.

CDR3 size: 14 residues. CDR1 is KGHSH, CDR2 LQKENI, per germline. Combining a sample-barcoded 5' primer with a J-beta primer mix, a second PCR ran for about 6 to 11 cycles. Each CDR3 protein gets one entry after TCRdb re-called the 5' RACE reads with MiXCR. Altogether approximately 1.5 million distinct CDR3 sequences are present, approximately 43% being singletons, with the ten largest covering around 4%. As concerns this clonotype: Antigen specificity is unknown. Germline and junction disagree at one end, which may indicate a read error.

The receptor was isolated from a woman between 18 and 29 years old in good health. The sequenced material came from blood. This chain uses TRBV18 with TRBJ1-1, with D perhaps TRBD1 (5 bases). CDR3 DNA: TGTGCCAGCTCAATACAGGCCATGAACACTGTAGCTTTCTTT. Its translation is CASSIQAMNTVAFF.